The rows below give T cell receptor beta chains drawn from one sample of a study of T-cell memory formation after mild COVID-19. One entry per CDR3 protein results from TCRdb running MiXCR on the 5' RACE reads. This table has about 360,000 distinct CDR3 sequences, roughly 14% appearing once. Sample: PBMCs or a T cell subset sorted from them (not recorded which). Receptor source: a man aged 18 to 29 who had mild COVID-19 (a few samples of this study predate the infection). Cell type and time point are not known. The CDR3 runs from the conserved cysteine through the conserved F or W. The order of the fields is V gene, D gene, clone size, CDR3 protein. The D gene is left open where the match is weak. Size values are once, few and many counts, or a class for expanded clones, and some rows have none.

V: TRBV18
D: NA
size: many
CDR3: CASSPQSHGMNTEAFF

V: TRBV5-1
D: NA
size: few
CDR3: CASSLSIDGPTMNTEAFF

V: TRBV25-1
D: TRBD1
size: few
CDR3: CASSEWDRGHTDTQYF

V: TRBV20-1
D: TRBD2
size: many
CDR3: CSADRTSGAIDTQYF

V: TRBV4-2
D: NA
size: few
CDR3: CASSHDPGTANTGELFF

V: TRBV7-2
D: NA
size: once
CDR3: CASSLVQGGELFF

V: TRBV10-3
D: TRBD1
size: many
CDR3: CATQTWTGLSGNTIYF

V: TRBV7-9
D: TRBD2
size: few
CDR3: CASSPRASDRGSSGGFNEQFF

V: TRBV4-3
D: TRBD1
size: NA
CDR3: CASSQRGQGRGDIQYF

V: TRBV7-9
D: NA
size: many
CDR3: CASSLRGDAIPGGYTF

V: TRBV20-1
D: NA
size: few
CDR3: CSWVQTTDTQYF

V: TRBV29-1
D: NA
size: NA
CDR3: CSVEGGGVVYNEQFF

V: TRBV7-9
D: TRBD2
size: many
CDR3: CASAPAGVGEQYF

V: TRBV2
D: NA
size: few
CDR3: CASPQGPLNYGYTF

V: TRBV24-1
D: TRBD1
size: few
CDR3: CATRGRTGAYNEQFF

V: TRBV10-3
D: NA
size: few
CDR3: CAISTGIWAEAFF

V: TRBV10-3
D: NA
size: few
CDR3: CAISDVNSYEQYF

V: TRBV9
D: NA
size: many
CDR3: CASRGRQAGTGELFF

V: TRBV3-1
D: TRBD1
size: once
CDR3: CASSQDSTGGYGYTF

V: TRBV6-5
D: NA
size: NA
CDR3: CASSYSPRGSGDTEAFF

V: TRBV7-9
D: NA
size: NA
CDR3: CASSLVQLENTGELFF

V: TRBV20-1
D: TRBD2
size: many
CDR3: CSAKRGGSRNTGELFF

V: TRBV5-4
D: TRBD1
size: few
CDR3: CASSLEQGKETQYF

V: TRBV5-1
D: TRBD1
size: few
CDR3: CASSLAQGATGELFF

V: TRBV3-1
D: NA
size: few
CDR3: CASSQGRQETQYF

V: TRBV30
D: NA
size: NA
CDR3: CAWFAGATDTQYF

V: TRBV4-3
D: TRBD1
size: few
CDR3: CASSQSRQGWINGYTF

V: TRBV2
D: NA
size: NA
CDR3: CASSGEIQPQHF

V: TRBV7-9
D: TRBD1
size: NA
CDR3: CASSTRQGSYGYTF

V: TRBV4-3
D: NA
size: few
CDR3: CASSQNGPLLDNEQFF

V: TRBV9
D: NA
size: few
CDR3: CASSVAGSNQPQHF

V: TRBV7-2
D: NA
size: NA
CDR3: CASSLDRRSEQFF

V: TRBV6-5
D: TRBD2
size: few
CDR3: CASSPRASGAREQFF

V: TRBV20-1
D: NA
size: many
CDR3: CSGLPGQHYEQYF

V: TRBV20-1
D: NA
size: few
CDR3: CSARGSDIGNEQFF

V: TRBV7-2
D: TRBD1
size: few
CDR3: CASSPRTGGMGYGYTF

V: TRBV11-2
D: TRBD1
size: NA
CDR3: CASSYGQEETQYF

V: TRBV10-1
D: NA
size: NA
CDR3: CASSGLLGAGATDTQYF

V: TRBV7-2
D: NA
size: NA
CDR3: CASGRGSNEKLFF

V: TRBV4-2
D: TRBD2
size: NA
CDR3: CASSPDPRGGSYEQYF

V: TRBV6-5
D: TRBD2
size: many
CDR3: CASSRSGAYTDTQYF

V: TRBV18
D: TRBD1
size: few
CDR3: CASSGTGGTYEQYF

V: TRBV20-1
D: NA
size: few
CDR3: CSAPLGVITDTQYF

V: TRBV5-1
D: NA
size: many
CDR3: CASSLWGPQETQYF

V: TRBV5-1
D: NA
size: many
CDR3: CASSLVGSDYGYTF

V: TRBV7-2
D: NA
size: NA
CDR3: CASSLVAGGRNTIYF